This T cell receptor (beta chain) was documented in a study of cytomegalovirus exposure and HLA in healthy donors. The CDR3 totals 13 residues. The germline V gene encodes CDR1 SEHNR and CDR2 FQNEAQ (reference sequence). Trimming removed 8 bases from V and 3 bases from J; junction bases left unmatched: 6. The PCR was carried out with 60 Vbeta primers and 13 Jbeta primers. In the authors' workflow: Some 10 million of 80 million or so unique TCR beta chains were shared, per a later count. TCRdb keeps only in-frame clones here, not all; method: immunoSEQ multiplex PCR. That table supplies the V and J calls and clone size; D and trimming were determined from the DNA. This sample has roughly 140,000 clones, with about 80% found just once.

This sequence originates from a female donor in good health and CMV-seronegative. The V call is TRBV7-9, the J call TRBJ1-1, with TRBD1 matching 7 bases. The sequencing sample was made of PBMCs. The CDR3 is CASLTTGDTEAFF. The DNA for the CDR3 is TGTGCCAGCCTCACTACAGGGGACACTGAAGCTTTCTTT. The variable domain in full, completed from reference TRBV7-9 and TRBJ1-1, reads DTGVSQNPRHKITKRGQNVTFRCDPISEHNRLYWYRQTLGQGPEFLTYFQNEAQLEKSRLLSDRFSAERPKGSFSTLEIQRTEQGDSAMYLCASLTTGDTEAFFGQGTRLTVV.